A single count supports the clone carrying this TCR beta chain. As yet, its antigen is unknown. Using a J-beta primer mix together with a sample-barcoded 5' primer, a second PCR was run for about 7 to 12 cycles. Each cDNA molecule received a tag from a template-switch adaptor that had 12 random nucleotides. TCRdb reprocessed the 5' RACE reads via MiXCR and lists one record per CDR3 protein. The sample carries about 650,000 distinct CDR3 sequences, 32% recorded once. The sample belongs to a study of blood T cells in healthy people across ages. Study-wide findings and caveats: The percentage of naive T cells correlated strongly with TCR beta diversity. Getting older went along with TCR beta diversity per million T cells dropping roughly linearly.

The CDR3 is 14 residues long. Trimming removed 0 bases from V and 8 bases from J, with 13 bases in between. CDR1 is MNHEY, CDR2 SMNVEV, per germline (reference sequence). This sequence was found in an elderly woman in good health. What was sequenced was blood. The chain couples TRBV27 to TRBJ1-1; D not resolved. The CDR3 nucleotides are TGTGCCAGCAGTTTATCTGGGCGGGCCACCGAAGCTTTCTTT. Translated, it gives CASSLSGRATEAFF.